This TCR beta chain was recovered during a study of T cells in Graves' hyperthyroidism and ophthalmopathy. The trim removed 4 bases at V and 7 bases at J, leaving 12 bases unmatched. The CDR3 is made up of 16 amino acids. In germline, CDR1 is SGHRS, CDR2 YFSETQ. Amplification targeted TCR beta CDR3 regions from RNA transcripts. The HTBI primer set served for first-round RT-PCR of the TCR CDR3. One entry per CDR3 protein, called by TCRdb with MiXCR from the multiplex PCR reads. Here the sample spans over 90,000 distinct CDR3 sequences, approximately 48% being singletons. General study points: Clonotypes that were expanded in thyroid above 0.001 mostly appeared in blood too.

This clonotype was counted many times. Its target is not known. Diagnoses were established using clinical symptoms, serum thyroxine and TRAb, thyroid ultrasound and orbital computed tomography. The PBMCs had their origin in roughly 9.4 ml of fresh peripheral blood. This clonotype originated in a man aged 35-49 years with Graves' hyperthyroidism. Sequencing was carried out using blood. The chain combines TRBV5-1 with TRBJ2-7, with TRBD2 matching 12 bases. In DNA form, the CDR3 reads TGCGCCAGCAGCCCACTAGCGGGAGGCCGGGTCTCAGAGCAGTACTTC. Translating it yields CASSPLAGGRVSEQYF.